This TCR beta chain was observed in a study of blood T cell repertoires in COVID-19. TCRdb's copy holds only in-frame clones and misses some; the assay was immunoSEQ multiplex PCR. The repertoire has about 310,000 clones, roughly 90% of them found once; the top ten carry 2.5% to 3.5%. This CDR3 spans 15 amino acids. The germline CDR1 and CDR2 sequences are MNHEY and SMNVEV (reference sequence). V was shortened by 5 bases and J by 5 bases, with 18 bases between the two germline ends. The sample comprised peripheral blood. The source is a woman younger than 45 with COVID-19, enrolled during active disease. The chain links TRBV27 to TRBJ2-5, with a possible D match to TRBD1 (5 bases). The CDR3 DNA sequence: TGTGCCAGCAGTCCTCTCCAACAGGTATCGGAGACCCAGTACTTC. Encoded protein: CASSPLQQVSETQYF.